The subject of this entry is one TCR beta chain. Antigen unknown. This entry is derived from a study of blood T cells in healthy people across ages. Regarding the study as a whole: Getting older went along with TCR beta diversity per million T cells dropping roughly linearly.

A J-beta primer mix and a sample-barcoded 5' primer were used in a second PCR of roughly 7 to 12 cycles. TCRdb independently ran MiXCR on the 5' RACE reads; one entry per CDR3 protein. The table shows over 1,200,000 distinct CDR3 sequences, with around 55% occurring only once. The sequenced material came from blood. The clonotype was recovered from a man between 18 and 35 years old in good health.

This chain's CDR3 is CASKLGQGSSTDTQYF. As DNA, the CDR3 is TGTGCCAGCAAACTAGGCCAGGGATCCTCCACAGATACGCAGTATTTT. The chain couples TRBV12-3 or TRBV12-4 to TRBJ2-3, with D perhaps matching TRBD1 or TRBD2 (5 bases each). Between the trimmed V and J ends, which lost 7 bases and 2 bases, there was a span of 19 bases. The CDR3 spans 16 residues.